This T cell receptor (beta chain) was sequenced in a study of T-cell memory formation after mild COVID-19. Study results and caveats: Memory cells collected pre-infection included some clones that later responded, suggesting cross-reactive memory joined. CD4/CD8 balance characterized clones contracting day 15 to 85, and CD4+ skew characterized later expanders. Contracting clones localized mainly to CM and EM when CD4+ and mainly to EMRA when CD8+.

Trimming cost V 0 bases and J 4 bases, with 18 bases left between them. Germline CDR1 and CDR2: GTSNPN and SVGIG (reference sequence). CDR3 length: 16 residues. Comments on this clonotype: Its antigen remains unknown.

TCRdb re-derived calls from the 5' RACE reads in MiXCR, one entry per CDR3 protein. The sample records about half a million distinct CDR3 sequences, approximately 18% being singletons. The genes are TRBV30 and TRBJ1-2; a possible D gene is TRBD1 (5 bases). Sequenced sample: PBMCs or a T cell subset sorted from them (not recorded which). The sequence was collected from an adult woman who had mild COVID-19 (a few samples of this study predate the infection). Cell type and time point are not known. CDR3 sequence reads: CAWSVNRAGLGYGYTF. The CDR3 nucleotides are TGTGCCTGGAGTGTAAATCGCGCGGGGCTTGGCTATGGCTACACCTTC.